Here is one T cell receptor (beta chain) with its context. This sample was taken from a study of blood T cell repertoires in COVID-19. At the level of the study: Specimens from acute and convalescent COVID-19 originated in the United States, Italy and Spain. PBMCs, B-cell-depleted T cells, or T cells provided the cDNA or gDNA that made up the material.

V dropped 3 bases and J dropped 1; count of bases not matched to a gene: 8. From germline, CDR1 is SGDLS and CDR2 YYNGEE. The CDR3 runs to 18 residues. Generated by immunoSEQ multiplex PCR, the TCRdb table keeps only in-frame clones and is missing some. The table lists fewer than 85,000 clones, about 68% of them singletons, with roughly a third in the top ten. The chain has TRBV9 and TRBJ2-1; TRBD2 matches 12 bases. The sample consisted of peripheral blood. The clonotype originates from a woman in her 70s with acute or convalescent COVID-19. CDR3 in DNA: TGTGCCAGCAGCGCCTCGACTAGCGGGGGTACTTCCTACAATGAGCAGTTCTTC. It translates to CASSASTSGGTSYNEQFF.